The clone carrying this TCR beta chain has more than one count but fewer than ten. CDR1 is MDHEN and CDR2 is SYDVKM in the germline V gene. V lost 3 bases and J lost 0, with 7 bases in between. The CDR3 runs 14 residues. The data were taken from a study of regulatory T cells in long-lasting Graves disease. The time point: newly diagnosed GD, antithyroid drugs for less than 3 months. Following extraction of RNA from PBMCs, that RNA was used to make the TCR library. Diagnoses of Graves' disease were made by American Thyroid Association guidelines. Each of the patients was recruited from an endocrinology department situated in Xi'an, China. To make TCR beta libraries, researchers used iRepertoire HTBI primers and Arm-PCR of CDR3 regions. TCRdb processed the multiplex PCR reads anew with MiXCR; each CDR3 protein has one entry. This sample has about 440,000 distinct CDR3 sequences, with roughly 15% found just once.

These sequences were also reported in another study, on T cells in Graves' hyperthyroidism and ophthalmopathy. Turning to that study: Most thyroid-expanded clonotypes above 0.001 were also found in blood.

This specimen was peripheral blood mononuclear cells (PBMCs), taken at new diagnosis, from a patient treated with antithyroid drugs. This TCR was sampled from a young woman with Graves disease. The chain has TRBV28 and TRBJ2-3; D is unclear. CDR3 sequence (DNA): TGTGCCAGCAGTTTGTGGGTGAGCACAGATACGCAGTATTTT. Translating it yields CASSLWVSTDTQYF.